These 18 T cell receptor beta chains came from one sample sequenced in a study of T cells in women clearing cervical HPV infection. Generated by immunoSEQ multiplex PCR, the TCRdb table keeps only in-frame clones and is missing some. Its table records some 30,000 clones. Sequenced input: blood buffy coat. The receptors stem from a woman between 18 and 70 years old with a cervical HPV16 infection that either progressed to CIN3+ or cleared (not recorded which).

Regarding this clone: Read coverage stops 3 residues before the CDR3 terminus; the germline J gene supplies the remainder. The V call is TRBV5-1, the J call TRBJ2-2, with a possible D match to TRBD1 (5 bases). The length of the CDR3 is 14 residues. The germline V gene has CDR1 SGHRS and CDR2 YFSETQ. CDR3 DNA (partial): TGCGCCAGCAGCTCTCCAGGGCGGAATTCACCG. Residues: CASSSPGRNSP. The CDR3, in full, reads CASSSPGRNSPLFF.

Regarding this clone: Read data end 3 residues before the CDR3 end; the end is taken from the germline J gene. The chain recombines TRBV6-2 or TRBV6-3 with TRBJ1-2, with D tentatively TRBD1 (6 bases). Germline CDR1 reads MNHEY; CDR2 reads SVGEGT. This CDR3 has 12 amino acids. The covered CDR3 bases are TGTGCCAGCGGGGACACAGGGAAAGGC. Translated: CASGDTGKG. The complete CDR3 sequence is CASGDTGKGYTF.

Turning to this clone: Coverage ceases 3 residues before the CDR3 finishes, and the germline J gene fills in the end. The rearrangement joins TRBV6-2 or TRBV6-3 to TRBJ1-1, with D perhaps matching TRBD1 (5 bases). V lost 2 bases and J 5 bases, leaving 9 bases between the germline ends. The CDR3 has 13 residues. Per the germline V gene, CDR1 is MNHEY and CDR2 is SVGEGT. The CDR3 DNA, read in part, is TGTGCCAGCAGTTACCGGGGGAGGACTGAA. This sequence encodes CASSYRGRTE. The CDR3 in full is CASSYRGRTEAFF.

About this clone: The CDR3 end lies 3 residues beyond the end of the read and is filled in from the germline J gene. The V gene is TRBV5-1, the J gene TRBJ1-4; 7 bases are a match to TRBD1. The CDR3 totals 15 residues. Losses at the gene ends were 4 bases for V and 7 bases for J; bases not matched to a gene: 10. Germline V gene data show CDR1 as SGHRS and CDR2 as YFSETQ. The CDR3 here is CASSRTTGVSEKLFF. Incomplete CDR3 DNA: TGCGCCAGCAGCCGTACAACAGGGGTCAGTGAAAAA. Using reference TRBV5-1 and TRBJ1-4 for the parts outside the CDR3, the full variable domain is KAGVTQTPRYLIKTRGQQVTLSCSPISGHRSVSWYQQTPGQGLQFLFEYFSETQRNKGNFPGRFSGRQFSNSRSEMNVSTLELGDSALYLCASSRTTGVSEKLFFGSGTQLSVL.

Remarks on this clone: The CDR3 end lies 3 residues beyond the end of the read and is filled in from the germline J gene. This chain links TRBV20-1 with TRBJ2-3, with 8 bases fitting TRBD2. The trim removed 6 bases at V and 2 bases at J, leaving 7 bases unmatched. Germline V CDR1 and CDR2: DFQATT, SNEGSKA (reference sequence). The CDR3 totals 14 residues. The DNA read from the CDR3 is TGCAGTGCGAGGGAGCGGGGGCCCACAGATACG. Translation gives CSARERGPTDT. The whole CDR3 reads CSARERGPTDTQYF.

Regarding this clone: Read sequence stops 3 residues before the CDR3 end, and the germline J gene provides the missing end. The chain recombines TRBV11-1 with TRBJ2-3; D is perhaps TRBD1 (5 bases). This CDR3 spans 15 amino acids. The germline CDR1 and CDR2 sequences are SGHAT and FQDESV (reference sequence). Partial CDR3 DNA: TGTGCCAGCAGCTTAGACCTTGGACAACAAGAGACG. Its protein product is CASSLDLGQQET. The CDR3 in full is CASSLDLGQQETQYF. Using reference TRBV11-1 and TRBJ2-3 for the parts outside the CDR3, the full variable domain is EAEVAQSPRYKITEKSQAVAFWCDPISGHATLYWYRQILGQGPELLVQFQDESVVDDSQLPKDRFSAERLKGVDSTLKIQPAELGDSAMYLCASSLDLGQQETQYFGPGTRLTVL.

Comment on this clone: The read is 3 residues too short to cover the CDR3 end, so that end is filled in from the germline J gene. The chain employs TRBV20-1 and TRBJ2-7; 10 nucleotides match TRBD1. Germline values: CDR1 DFQATT, CDR2 SNEGSKA (reference sequence). The CDR3 contains 13 residues. Unmatched junction bases numbered 6, after V lost 7 bases and J lost 3 bases. The CDR3 protein is CSGLGQGVYEQYF. The DNA read from the CDR3 is TGCAGTGGCCTAGGACAGGGGGTCTACGAG.

About this clone itself: The missing CDR3 end, 3 residues past where the read stops, is filled in from the germline J gene. The chain carries TRBV10-3 and TRBJ1-1; D not certain. V lost 7 bases and J lost 0, with 12 bases in between. The germline CDR1 and CDR2 sequences are ENHRY and SYGVKD. This CDR3 has 14 amino acids. The CDR3 reads CAINPGVMNTEAFF. The sequenced CDR3 bases are TGTGCCATCAACCCCGGGGTCATGAACACTGAA.

A word on this clone: The read finishes 3 residues shy of the CDR3 end, and the germline J gene is used to complete it. The J gene is TRBJ2-7, the V gene TRBV5-6, with 8 bases aligning to TRBD2. Germline V gene sequence: CDR1 SGHDT, CDR2 YYEEEE. Trimming at V came to 3 bases and at J to 5 bases, leaving 7 bases not matched to a gene. The length of the CDR3 is 14 residues. CDR3 amino acids: CASSYGGGIDEQYF. CDR3 DNA (partial): TGTGCCAGCAGCTACGGGGGGGGGATCGACGAG.

Its frequency marks this clone as medium-sized. CDR3 sequence: CSAIQSSGANVLTF. The covered CDR3 bases are TGCAGCGCCATTCAGAGCTCTGGGGCCAACGTC. The chain combines TRBV29-1 with TRBJ2-6; D remains unclear. Read data end 3 residues before the CDR3 end; the end is taken from the germline J gene. Looked up from germline, CDR1 is SQVTM and CDR2 is ANQGSEA. V was trimmed by 7 bases and J by 0 bases, leaving 10 bases between them. CDR3 length: 14 residues.

Details on this clone: Sequencing ends 3 residues short of the CDR3 end; the germline J gene provides the rest. The chain combines TRBV6-2 or TRBV6-3 with TRBJ2-3; 11 nucleotides agree with TRBD2. This CDR3 contains 14 residues. Germline lookup yields CDR1 MNHEY and CDR2 SVGEGT. Here the CDR3 reads CASNMGLAAETQYF. The DNA read from the CDR3 is TGTGCCAGCAACATGGGACTAGCGGCGGAGACG.

CDR3 amino acids: CASSQADRDSPLHF. The sequenced part of the CDR3 DNA is TGCGCCAGCAGCCAAGCCGACAGGGATTCACCC. The rearrangement links TRBV4-1 to TRBJ1-6; 7 nucleotides agree with TRBD1. The observed sequence ends 3 residues before the CDR3 terminus, with the missing tail filled in from the germline J gene. The CDR3 is 14 residues long. Germline-derived CDR1 and CDR2 are MGHRA and YSYEKL. The V segment lost 1 base and the J segment 8 bases; nucleotides outside the gene matches: 2.

CDR3 loop: CASSSEGSGNQPQHF. The covered CDR3 bases are TGTGCCAGCTCATCAGAGGGTAGTGGTAATCAGCCC. The rearrangement uses TRBV18 and TRBJ1-5; D gene uncertain. The read terminates 3 residues before the CDR3 end, so the remaining end is supplied by the germline J gene. From germline, CDR1 is KGHSH and CDR2 LQKENI. CDR3 size: 15 residues. V shed 5 bases and J shed 4 bases, with 15 bases lying between them. The full variable domain, in which reference TRBV18 and TRBJ1-5 provide the parts outside the CDR3, is NAGVMQNPRHLVRRRGQEARLRCSPMKGHSHVYWYRQLPEEGLKFMVYLQKENIIDESGMPKERFSAEFPKEGPSILRIQQVVRGDSAAYFCASSSEGSGNQPQHFGDGTRLSIL.

Notes on this clone: The observed sequence ends 3 residues before the CDR3 terminus, with the missing tail filled in from the germline J gene. The chain employs TRBV2 and TRBJ1-1; D may be TRBD1 (5 bases). Germline V lookup: CDR1 SNHLY, CDR2 FYNNEI. V was shortened by 3 bases and J by 5 bases, with 16 bases between the two germline ends. This CDR3 is built from 15 residues. The CDR3 is CASSDVGQGRTEAFF. The sequenced CDR3 bases are TGTGCCAGCAGTGACGTAGGGCAGGGCCGGACTGAA.

Turning to this clone: The observed sequence ends 3 residues before the CDR3 terminus, with the missing tail filled in from the germline J gene. V is TRBV7-8 and J is TRBJ1-1; 9 nucleotides agree with TRBD1. Germline CDR1 SGHVS, CDR2 FQNEAQ. The CDR3 has 14 amino acids. V trimming: 5 bases; J trimming: 7 bases; junction bases outside the gene matches: 8. Here the CDR3 reads CASSITGGSSEAFF. The sequenced CDR3 bases are TGTGCCAGCAGCATCACAGGGGGCTCAAGTGAA.

To note about this clone: The read terminates 3 residues before the CDR3 end, so the remaining end is supplied by the germline J gene. This chain joins TRBV5-8 and TRBJ2-7; no definite D call. Deletions cut 2 bases from V and 2 bases from J, with 2 bases between. Germline CDR1 and CDR2: SGHTS and YDEGEE. This CDR3 is built from 11 residues. CDR3: CASSFTYEQYF. The part of the CDR3 DNA that was read is TGTGCCAGCAGCTTTACCTACGAG.

To note about this clone: Sequencing ends 3 residues short of the CDR3 end; the germline J gene provides the rest. This chain links TRBV7-2 with TRBJ1-2; TRBD1 matches at 8 bases. Germline CDR1 reads SGHTA; CDR2 reads FQGNSA. The CDR3 totals 14 residues. CDR3 amino acids: CASSLRQGNQPYTF. CDR3 DNA (partial): TGTGCCAGCAGCTTACGACAGGGGAATCAGCCC.

The CDR3 bases that were read are TGCGCCAGCAGCCAAAAGAAGGGGTCTTACGAG. Translated, it gives CASSQKKGSYE. The entire CDR3 sequence reads CASSQKKGSYEQYF. The chain uses TRBV4-1 and TRBJ2-7, with a possible D match to TRBD1 (5 bases). The CDR3 end is not reached by the read, which stops 3 residues before it; the germline J gene fills it in. CDR1 MGHRA and CDR2 YSYEKL come from the germline V gene. The CDR3 covers 14 residues. The V end lost 2 bases, the J end lost 4 bases, and 12 bases lay between the germline ends.